This section outlines one TCR beta chain sequence together with its context. This entry is derived from a study of blood T cell repertoires in COVID-19. Overall study: Researchers got acute and convalescent COVID-19 samples from the United States, Italy and Spain. T cells, B-cell-depleted T cells, or PBMCs provided the cDNA or gDNA that served as material.

Per the original methods: Amplification of reference gene primers was used by the study to estimate nucleated cell counts. The repertoire was sequenced with immunoSEQ multiplex PCR; TCRdb's copy has only in-frame clones and lacks some. The V and J calls and clone size were taken over from that table, and D and trimming were inferred from the DNA. The sample shows roughly 180,000 clones, about four fifths of them seen only once. The CDR3 extends over 14 amino acids. V lost 6 bases to trimming and J lost 1 base, with 13 bases between them. Germline loops: CDR1 MNHEY, CDR2 SMNVEV (reference sequence). This TCR was sampled from a woman aged 35 to 49 with COVID-19, enrolled during active disease. The rearrangement links TRBV27 to TRBJ2-7; D is uncertain. The sample taken for sequencing was peripheral blood. Here the CDR3 reads CASSLRSDSYEQYF. In nucleotides, the CDR3 is TGTGCCAGCAGCCTTCGGTCCGATTCCTACGAGCAGTACTTC.